The 11 T cell receptor beta chains reported below all come from one sample, sequenced in a study of beta chain features in type 1 diabetes (dated by TCRdb to 2017 to 2018). The library was built by means of the immunoSEQ multiplex PCR assay. All of the isolated RNA was reverse transcribed with the High Capacity cDNA Reverse Transcription Kit, so expressed TCRB transcripts were sequenced. Imported from immuneACCESS, the table was reduced by TCRdb to in-frame sequences with V and J called. These copies leave out some clones; in studies compared against another copy, an unresolved V gene accounts for under half, and the cause of the remainder is not known. Across this sample there are about 930,000 clones, with roughly a sixth seen only once. About 0.02% of the sample belongs to the ten largest clones. The sample taken for sequencing was naive CD4+ T cells from blood. The cell subset or site label, as the study defines it: true naive CD4+ T cells. Source of these receptors: a woman younger than 30 in good health.

The chain couples TRBV6-5 to TRBJ1-2; D is undetermined. Trimming left V 2 bases short and J 6 bases short, with 7 bases between. The CDR3 runs 12 residues. CDR1 and CDR2 from the germline V gene are MNHEY and SVGAGI. CDR3 bases: TGTGCCAGCAGTTACCCAGAGAATGGCTACACCTTC. Translating gives CASSYPENGYTF.

This clone was counted only a few times. In DNA, the CDR3 is TGTGCCAGCAGCTTGAGTCAGATGCTAGTACATGAGCAGTTCTTC. Translating it yields CASSLSQMLVHEQFF. The rearrangement links TRBV5-5 to TRBJ2-1; unclear D gene. The CDR3 spans 15 residues. The germline V and J ends were trimmed by 1 base and 8 bases, with 16 bases remaining between them. The V gene's germline CDR1 is SGHKS and CDR2 YYEKEE (reference sequence).

CDR3 region: CASSPTRGRTRDTQYF. CDR3 in DNA: TGTGCCAGCTCACCCACCAGGGGCAGGACCCGGGATACGCAGTATTTT. This chain links TRBV18 with TRBJ2-3, with a tentative D call TRBD1 (6 bases). V was clipped by 3 bases and J by 6 bases, with 19 bases between them. CDR3 length: 16 amino acids. The germline gives CDR1 KGHSH, CDR2 LQKENI. Combining the CDR3 with reference TRBV18 and TRBJ2-3 gives the whole variable domain NAGVMQNPRHLVRRRGQEARLRCSPMKGHSHVYWYRQLPEEGLKFMVYLQKENIIDESGMPKERFSAEFPKEGPSILRIQQVVRGDSAAYFCASSPTRGRTRDTQYFGPGTRLTVL.

The rearrangement links TRBV5-4 to TRBJ2-3, with 9 bases that match TRBD1. The germline V gene encodes CDR1 SGHNT and CDR2 YYREEE (reference sequence). V was clipped by 3 bases and J by 6 bases; unmatched bases: 11. The CDR3 length is 16 residues. CDR3 in DNA: TGTGCCAGCAGCTCCCGGACAGGGGCCGCCGTGGATACGCAGTATTTT. Its translation: CASSSRTGAAVDTQYF.

The V gene is TRBV7-2, the J gene TRBJ2-7; maybe TRBD2 (6 bases). Germline V gene lookup returns CDR1 SGHTA and CDR2 FQGNSA. V was clipped by 2 bases and J by 2 bases, with 16 bases between them. This CDR3 is 16 amino acids long. CDR3 region: CASSLFLGSGPYEQYF. DNA of the CDR3: TGTGCCAGCAGCTTATTTCTCGGTAGCGGACCCTACGAGCAGTACTTC.

This clone came up a few times. The chain carries TRBV29-1 and TRBJ1-2; D gene ambiguous. CDR1 is SQVTM and CDR2 is ANQGSEA in the germline V gene. This CDR3 spans 14 amino acids. The V end lost 4 bases, the J end lost 3 bases, and 15 bases lay between the germline ends. The CDR3 is CSVVEGREDYGYTF. For the CDR3, the DNA is TGCAGCGTTGTGGAGGGCCGGGAGGACTATGGCTACACCTTC.

Only a few counts were recorded for this clone. The CDR3 DNA reads as TGTGCCATCAGTGAGAGTTTTGGGGGCGCGGGTAATCAGCCCCAGCATTTT. Residues: CAISESFGGAGNQPQHF. The chain links TRBV10-3 to TRBJ1-5; perhaps TRBD1 as D (6 bases). The CDR3 has 17 amino acids. Looked up from germline, CDR1 is ENHRY and CDR2 is SYGVKD. Between the trimmed V and J ends, which lost 2 bases and 4 bases, there was a span of 18 bases.

This rearrangement joins TRBV15 to TRBJ2-1; the match to TRBD2 covers 13 bases. Unmatched junction bases numbered 1, after V lost 0 bases and J lost 5 bases. CDR3 length equals 16 residues. The germline gives CDR1 LNHNV, CDR2 YYDKDF (reference sequence). CDR3 sequence (DNA): TGTGCCACCAGCAGAGAGGGGACTAGCGGGAACAATGAGCAGTTCTTC. Protein: CATSREGTSGNNEQFF.

The chain recombines TRBV18 with TRBJ1-6; tentative D call: TRBD1 (5 bases). Germline values: CDR1 KGHSH, CDR2 LQKENI. The CDR3 is made up of 15 amino acids. The germline V and J ends were trimmed by 6 bases and 0 bases, with 9 bases remaining between them. CDR3 sequence reads: CASSPDSSYNSPLHF. The CDR3 DNA reads TGTGCCAGCTCTCCAGACAGCTCCTATAATTCACCCCTCCACTTT.

In this sample, this clone turned up a few times. The gene calls are TRBV13 and TRBJ2-1, with 12 bases lining up with TRBD2. The CDR3 extends over 14 amino acids. The V segment lost 6 bases and the J segment 7 bases; nucleotides outside the gene matches: 4. Germline V lookup: CDR1 PRHDT, CDR2 FYEKMQ (reference sequence). The DNA of the CDR3 is TGTGCCAGCAGGACTAGCGGGAGTCGGAATGAGCAGTTCTTC. This encodes CASRTSGSRNEQFF.

This clone was counted a few times. The chain links TRBV29-1 to TRBJ2-1; tentative D call: TRBD2 (6 bases). Germline CDR1 and CDR2: SQVTM and ANQGSEA. The CDR3 totals 14 residues. Trimming cost V 4 bases and J 9 bases, with 19 bases left between them. The CDR3 DNA is TGCAGCGTTGTACTAGCCGGACGAGGCGGTGAGCAGTTCTTC. It specifies CSVVLAGRGGEQFF.